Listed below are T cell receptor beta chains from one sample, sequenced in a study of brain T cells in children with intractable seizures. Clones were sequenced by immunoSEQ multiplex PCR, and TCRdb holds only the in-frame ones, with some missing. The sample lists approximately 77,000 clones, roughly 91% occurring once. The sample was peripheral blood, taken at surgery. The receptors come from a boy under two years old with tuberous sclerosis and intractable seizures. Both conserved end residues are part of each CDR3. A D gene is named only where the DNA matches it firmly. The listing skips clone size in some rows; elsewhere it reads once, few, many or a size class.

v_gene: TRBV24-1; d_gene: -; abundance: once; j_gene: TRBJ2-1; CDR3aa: CATSASTGPHVEQFF; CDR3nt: TGTGCCACCAGTGCATCGACAGGTCCCCACGTTGAGCAGTTCTTC
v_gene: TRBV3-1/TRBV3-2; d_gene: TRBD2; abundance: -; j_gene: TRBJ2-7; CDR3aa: CASSQGLAKGGTHEQYF; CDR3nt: TGTGCCAGCAGCCAGGGACTAGCGAAGGGCGGGACTCACGAGCAGTACTTC
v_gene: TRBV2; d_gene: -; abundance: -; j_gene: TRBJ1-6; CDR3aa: CASVYSTAPNSPLHF; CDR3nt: TGTGCCAGCGTCTACTCGACAGCTCCTAATTCACCCCTCCACTTT
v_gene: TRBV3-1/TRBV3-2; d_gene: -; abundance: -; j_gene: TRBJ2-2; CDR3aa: CASSPPRVQGSNTGELFF; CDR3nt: TGTGCCAGCAGCCCCCCCCGGGTGCAGGGGTCCAACACCGGGGAGCTGTTTTTT
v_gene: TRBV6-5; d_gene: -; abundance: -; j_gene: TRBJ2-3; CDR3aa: CASSYLGATSTDTQYF; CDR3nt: TGTGCCAGCAGTTACTTAGGCGCGACTAGCACAGATACGCAGTATTTT
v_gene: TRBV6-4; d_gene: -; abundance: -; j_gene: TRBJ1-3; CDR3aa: CASSDPHRASPRGNTIYF; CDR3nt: TGTGCCAGCAGTGACCCCCACCGGGCCTCACCCCGTGGAAACACCATATATTTT
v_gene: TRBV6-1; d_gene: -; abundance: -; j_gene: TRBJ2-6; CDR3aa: CASSDYFSGANVLTF; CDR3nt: TGTGCCAGCAGTGATTATTTCTCTGGGGCCAACGTCCTGACTTTC
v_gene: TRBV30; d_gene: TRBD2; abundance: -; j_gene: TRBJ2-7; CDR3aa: CALGTRGYEQYF; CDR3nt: TGTGCGCTCGGGACTAGGGGTTACGAGCAGTACTTC
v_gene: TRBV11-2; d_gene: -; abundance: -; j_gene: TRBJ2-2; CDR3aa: CASSPGLRPANTGELFF; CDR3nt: TGTGCCAGCAGCCCGGGACTTAGACCCGCGAACACCGGGGAGCTGTTTTTT
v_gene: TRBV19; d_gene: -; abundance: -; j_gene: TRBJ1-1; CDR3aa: CASSIGGLGTEAFF; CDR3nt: TGTGCCAGTAGTATCGGGGGGCTCGGCACTGAAGCTTTCTTT
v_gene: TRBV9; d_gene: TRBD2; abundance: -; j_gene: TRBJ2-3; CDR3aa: CASSVASGRTTDTQYF; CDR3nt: TGTGCCAGCAGCGTAGCTAGCGGGAGAACCACAGATACGCAGTATTTT
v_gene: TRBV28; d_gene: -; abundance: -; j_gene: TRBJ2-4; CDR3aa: CASSYGKNIQYF; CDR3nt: TGTGCCAGTTCTTATGGCAAAAACATTCAGTACTTC
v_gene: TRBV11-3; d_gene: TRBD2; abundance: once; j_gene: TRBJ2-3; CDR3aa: CASSFSGNTDTQYF; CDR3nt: TGTGCCAGCAGCTTTAGCGGGAACACAGATACGCAGTATTTT
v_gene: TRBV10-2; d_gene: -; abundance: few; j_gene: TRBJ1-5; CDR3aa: CASGLGGFSNQPQHF; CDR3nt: TGCGCCAGCGGACTAGGGGGATTTAGCAATCAGCCCCAGCATTTT
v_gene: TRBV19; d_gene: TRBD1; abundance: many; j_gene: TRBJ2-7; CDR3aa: CASSIQGQGGYEQYF; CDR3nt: TGTGCCAGTAGTATCCAAGGACAGGGGGGCTACGAGCAGTACTTC
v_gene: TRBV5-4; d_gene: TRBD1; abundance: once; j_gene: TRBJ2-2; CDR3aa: CASSLGTRGLNTGELFF; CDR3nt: TGTGCCAGCAGCTTGGGAACAAGGGGGCTCAACACCGGGGAGCTGTTTTTT
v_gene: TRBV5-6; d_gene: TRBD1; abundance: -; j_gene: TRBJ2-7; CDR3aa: CASSPRQGSISYEQYF; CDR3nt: TGTGCCAGCAGCCCCCGACAGGGGTCGATCTCCTACGAGCAGTACTTC
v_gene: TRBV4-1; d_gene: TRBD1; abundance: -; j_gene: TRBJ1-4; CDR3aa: CASSQPGQGPEKLFF; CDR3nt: TGCGCCAGCAGCCAGCCGGGACAGGGACCTGAAAAACTGTTTTTT
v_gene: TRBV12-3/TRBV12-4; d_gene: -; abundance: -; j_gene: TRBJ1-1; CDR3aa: CASSPGAGREAFF; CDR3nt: TGTGCCAGCAGTCCAGGAGCGGGGAGAGAAGCTTTCTTT
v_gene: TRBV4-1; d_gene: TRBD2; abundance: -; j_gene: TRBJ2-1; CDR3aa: CASSQEDPGLAGINEQFF; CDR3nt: TGCGCCAGCAGTCAAGAAGATCCGGGACTAGCGGGTATCAATGAGCAGTTCTTC
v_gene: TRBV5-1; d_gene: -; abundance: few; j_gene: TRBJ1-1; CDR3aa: CASSYSFPGRNTEAFF; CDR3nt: TGCGCCAGCAGCTATTCTTTCCCAGGGAGGAACACTGAAGCTTTCTTT
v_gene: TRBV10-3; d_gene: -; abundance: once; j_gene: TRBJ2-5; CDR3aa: CAISEADYSKETQYF; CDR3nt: TGTGCCATCAGTGAGGCGGACTACTCAAAAGAGACCCAGTACTTC
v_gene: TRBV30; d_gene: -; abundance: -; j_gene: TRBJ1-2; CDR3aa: CACRGAVGYTF; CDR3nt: TGTGCCTGTCGCGGTGCCGTAGGCTACACCTTC
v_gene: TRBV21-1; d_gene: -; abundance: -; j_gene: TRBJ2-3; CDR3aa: CASSKAGADTQYF; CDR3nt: TGTGCCAGCAGCAAAGCGGGAGCAGATACGCAGTATTTT
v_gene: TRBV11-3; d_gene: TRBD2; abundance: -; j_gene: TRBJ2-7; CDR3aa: CASSPSGRTYNEQYF; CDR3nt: TGTGCCAGCAGCCCCAGCGGGAGGACCTATAACGAGCAGTACTTC
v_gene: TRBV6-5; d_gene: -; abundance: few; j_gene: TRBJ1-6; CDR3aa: CASSSKGTFHF; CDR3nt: TGTGCCAGCAGCTCTAAAGGGACGTTCCACTTT
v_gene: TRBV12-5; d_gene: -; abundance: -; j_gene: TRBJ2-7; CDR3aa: CASSLQSSYEQYF; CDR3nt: TGTGCTAGTAGCCTCCAATCCTCCTACGAGCAGTACTTC
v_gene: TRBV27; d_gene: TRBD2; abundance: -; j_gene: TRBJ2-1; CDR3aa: CASHSRGLAGHPRGEQFF; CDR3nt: TGTGCCAGTCATTCCCGAGGACTAGCGGGCCACCCGCGTGGGGAGCAGTTCTTC
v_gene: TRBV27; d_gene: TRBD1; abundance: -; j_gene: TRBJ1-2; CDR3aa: CASSLSGQGFGYTF; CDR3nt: TGTGCCAGCAGTTTATCGGGACAGGGTTTTGGCTACACCTTC
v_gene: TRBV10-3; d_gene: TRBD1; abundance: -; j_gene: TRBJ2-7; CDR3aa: CAISEIPGGYEQYF; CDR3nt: TGTGCCATCAGTGAGATTCCAGGGGGCTACGAGCAGTACTTC
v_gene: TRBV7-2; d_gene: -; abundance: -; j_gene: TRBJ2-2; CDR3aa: CASSLGLPNTGELFF; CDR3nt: TGTGCCAGCAGTCTAGGACTGCCCAACACCGGGGAGCTGTTTTTT
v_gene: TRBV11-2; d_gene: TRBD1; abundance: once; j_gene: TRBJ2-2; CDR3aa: CASSFLQGSTGELFF; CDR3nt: TGTGCCAGCAGCTTTCTACAGGGGAGCACCGGGGAGCTGTTTTTT
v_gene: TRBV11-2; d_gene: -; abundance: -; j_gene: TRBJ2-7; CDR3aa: CASSLDQYRQRSHEQYF; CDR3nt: TGTGCCAGCAGCTTAGATCAATACCGACAAAGAAGCCACGAGCAGTACTTC
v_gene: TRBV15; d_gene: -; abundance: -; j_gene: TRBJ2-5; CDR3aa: CATSRDRDGAFETQYF; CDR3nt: TGTGCCACCAGCAGAGATCGGGACGGAGCCTTCGAGACCCAGTACTTC
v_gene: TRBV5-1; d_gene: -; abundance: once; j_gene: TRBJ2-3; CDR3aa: CASSLLSTDTQYF; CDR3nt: TGCGCCAGCAGCTTATTGTCCACAGATACGCAGTATTTT
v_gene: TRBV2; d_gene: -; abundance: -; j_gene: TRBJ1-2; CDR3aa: CASSDAVYYGYTF; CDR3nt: TGTGCCAGCAGTGACGCGGTTTACTATGGCTACACCTTC
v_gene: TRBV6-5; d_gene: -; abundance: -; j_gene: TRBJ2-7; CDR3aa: CASNQGVNSYEQYF; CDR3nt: TGTGCCAGCAATCAAGGGGTAAACTCCTACGAGCAGTACTTC
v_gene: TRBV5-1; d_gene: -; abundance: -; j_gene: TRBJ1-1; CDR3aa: CASSFPGEGVNTEAFF; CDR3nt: TGCGCCAGCAGCTTCCCGGGGGAAGGGGTCAACACTGAAGCTTTCTTT
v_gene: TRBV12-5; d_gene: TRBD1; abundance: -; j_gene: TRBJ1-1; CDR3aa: CASGLDSTGGYTEAFF; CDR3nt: TGTGCTAGTGGTTTGGACTCTACAGGGGGGTACACTGAAGCTTTCTTT
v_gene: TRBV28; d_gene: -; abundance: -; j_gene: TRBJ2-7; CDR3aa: CASSSVNYEQYF; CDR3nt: TGTGCCAGCAGTTCCGTAAACTACGAGCAGTACTTC
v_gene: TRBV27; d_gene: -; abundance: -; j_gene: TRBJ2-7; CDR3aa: CASSTSLNRVPYEQYF; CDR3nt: TGTGCCAGCAGTACCTCACTAAACAGGGTTCCGTACGAGCAGTACTTC
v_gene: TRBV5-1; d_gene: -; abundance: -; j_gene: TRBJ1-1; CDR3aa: CASLGGEAFF; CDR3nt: TGCGCCAGCCTAGGTGGGGAAGCTTTCTTT
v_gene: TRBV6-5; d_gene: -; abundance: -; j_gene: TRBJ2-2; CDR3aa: CASSYSGRTNTGELFF; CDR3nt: TGTGCCAGCAGTTACTCTGGCAGAACGAACACCGGGGAGCTGTTTTTT
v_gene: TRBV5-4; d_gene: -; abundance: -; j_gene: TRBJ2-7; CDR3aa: CASSHPGTSYEQYF; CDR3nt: TGTGCCAGCAGTCACCCGGGCACCTCCTACGAGCAGTACTTC
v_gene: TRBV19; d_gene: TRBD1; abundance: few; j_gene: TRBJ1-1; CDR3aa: CASSIDLGQGDTEAFF; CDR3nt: TGTGCCAGTAGTATAGATCTAGGACAGGGTGACACTGAAGCTTTCTTT
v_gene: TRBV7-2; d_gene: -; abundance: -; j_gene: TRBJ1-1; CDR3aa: CASSFSIVLGTEAFF; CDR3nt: TGTGCCAGCAGCTTCTCAATTGTTTTGGGCACTGAAGCTTTCTTT
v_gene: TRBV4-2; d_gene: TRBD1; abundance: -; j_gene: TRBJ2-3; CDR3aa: CASSPGQDTQYF; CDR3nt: TGTGCCAGCAGCCCGGGACAGGATACGCAGTATTTT
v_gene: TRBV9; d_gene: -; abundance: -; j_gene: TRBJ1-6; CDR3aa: CASRRGGLNSPLHF; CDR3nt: TGTGCCAGCAGGCGGGGGGGCCTGAATTCACCCCTCCACTTT
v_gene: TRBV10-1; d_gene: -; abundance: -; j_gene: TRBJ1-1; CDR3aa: CASSESRGGGTSAFF; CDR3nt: TGCGCCAGCAGTGAGTCGCGAGGGGGTGGAACGTCGGCTTTCTTT
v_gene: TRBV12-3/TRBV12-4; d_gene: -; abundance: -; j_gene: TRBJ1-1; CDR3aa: CASSPRQPYSAFF; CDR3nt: TGTGCCAGCAGTCCAAGACAGCCGTACAGCGCTTTCTTT
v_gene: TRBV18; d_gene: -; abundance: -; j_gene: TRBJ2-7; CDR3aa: CASSHQPNSYEQYF; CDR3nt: TGTGCCAGCTCACACCAGCCAAATTCCTACGAGCAGTACTTC
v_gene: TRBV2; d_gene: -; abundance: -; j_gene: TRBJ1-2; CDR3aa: CASSEYGDNYGYTF; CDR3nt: TGTGCCAGCAGTGAATACGGGGATAACTATGGCTACACCTTC
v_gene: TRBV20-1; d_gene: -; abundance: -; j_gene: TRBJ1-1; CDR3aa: CSAPAQPEAFF; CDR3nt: TGCAGTGCTCCGGCGCAGCCTGAAGCTTTCTTT